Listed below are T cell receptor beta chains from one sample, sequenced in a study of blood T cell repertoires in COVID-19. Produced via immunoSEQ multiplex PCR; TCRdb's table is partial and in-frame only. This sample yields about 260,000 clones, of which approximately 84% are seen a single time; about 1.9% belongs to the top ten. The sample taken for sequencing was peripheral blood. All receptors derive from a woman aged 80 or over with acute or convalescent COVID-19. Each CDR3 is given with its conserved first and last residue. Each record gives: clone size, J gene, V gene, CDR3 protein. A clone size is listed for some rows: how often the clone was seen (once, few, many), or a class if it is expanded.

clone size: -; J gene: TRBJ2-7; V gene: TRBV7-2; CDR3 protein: CASSLAPSDSSYEQYF
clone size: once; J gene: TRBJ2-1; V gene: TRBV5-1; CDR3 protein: CASTPLPPGTSGDNEQFF
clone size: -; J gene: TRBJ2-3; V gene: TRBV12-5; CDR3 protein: CASGLALRSTDTQYF
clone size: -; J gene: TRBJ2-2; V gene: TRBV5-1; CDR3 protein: CASTKTGTEGTGELFF
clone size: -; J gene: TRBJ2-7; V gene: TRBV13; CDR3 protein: CASSSDLSGEQYF
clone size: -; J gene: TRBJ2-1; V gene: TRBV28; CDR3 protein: CASSQTASSYNEQFF
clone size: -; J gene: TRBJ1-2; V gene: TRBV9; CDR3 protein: CASSVVPTGGGGSYTF
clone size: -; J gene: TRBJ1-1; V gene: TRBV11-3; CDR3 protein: CASSLVIEVDTEAFF
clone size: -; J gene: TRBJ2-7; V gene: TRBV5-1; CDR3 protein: CASSGGTSYEQYF
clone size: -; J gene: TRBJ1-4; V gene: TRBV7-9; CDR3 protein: CASSQGQDEKLFF
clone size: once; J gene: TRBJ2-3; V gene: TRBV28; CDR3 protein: CASSRREGSTDTQYF
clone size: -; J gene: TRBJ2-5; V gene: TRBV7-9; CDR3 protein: CASSLDVLQETQYF
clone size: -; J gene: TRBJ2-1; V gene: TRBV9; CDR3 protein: CASSVVDSSYNEQFF
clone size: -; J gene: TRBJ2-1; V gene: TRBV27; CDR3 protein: CASTLAGLYNEQFF
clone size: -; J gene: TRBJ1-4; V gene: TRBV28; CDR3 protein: CASSSRGRGREANEKLFF
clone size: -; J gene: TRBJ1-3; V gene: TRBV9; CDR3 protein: CASSDEERSGNTIYF
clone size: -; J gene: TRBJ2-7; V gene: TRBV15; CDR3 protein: CATSRASGLAGQMGIIEYF
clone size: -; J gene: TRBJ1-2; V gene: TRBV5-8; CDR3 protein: CASSKRSRGYTF
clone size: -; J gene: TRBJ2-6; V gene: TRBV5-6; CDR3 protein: CASSGTGAGANVLTF
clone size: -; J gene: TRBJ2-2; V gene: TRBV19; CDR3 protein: CASSGQGKKTGELFF
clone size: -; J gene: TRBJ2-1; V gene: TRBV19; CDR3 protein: CASSPREREVDEQFF
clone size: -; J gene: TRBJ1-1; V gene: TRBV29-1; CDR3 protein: CSVQRRGRATEAFF
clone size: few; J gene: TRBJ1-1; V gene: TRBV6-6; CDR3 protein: CASRTREGTEAFF
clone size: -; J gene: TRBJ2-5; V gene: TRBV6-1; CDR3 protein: CASSEGLAGDQETQYF
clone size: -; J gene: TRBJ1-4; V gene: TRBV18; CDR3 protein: CASSPGQGGGEKLFF
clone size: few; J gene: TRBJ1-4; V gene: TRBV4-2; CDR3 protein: CASSQGTTGATNEKLFF
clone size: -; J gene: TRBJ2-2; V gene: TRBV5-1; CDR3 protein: CASRMGQPNTGELFF
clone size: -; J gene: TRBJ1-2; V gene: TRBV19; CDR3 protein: CASSPRGGSYGYTF
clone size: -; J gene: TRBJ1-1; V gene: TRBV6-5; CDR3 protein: CASSRPEGGNTEAFF
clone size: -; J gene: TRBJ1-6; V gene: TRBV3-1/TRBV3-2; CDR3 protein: CASSQEVGRLGNSPLHF
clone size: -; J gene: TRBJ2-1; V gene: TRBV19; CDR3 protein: CASAGEGYNEQFF
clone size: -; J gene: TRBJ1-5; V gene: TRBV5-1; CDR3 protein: CASSLEGSGNQPQHF
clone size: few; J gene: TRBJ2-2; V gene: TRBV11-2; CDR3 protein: CASSTRTSGVVGELFF
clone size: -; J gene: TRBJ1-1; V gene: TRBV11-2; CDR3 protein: CASSSGVYTEAFF
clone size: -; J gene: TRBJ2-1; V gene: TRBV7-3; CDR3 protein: CASSSTGTESYNEQFF
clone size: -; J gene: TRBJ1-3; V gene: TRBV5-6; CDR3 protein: CASSLIRGYGNTIYF
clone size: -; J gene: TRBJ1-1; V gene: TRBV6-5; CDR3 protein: CASASWAMNTEAFF